The clone carrying this TCR beta chain was found many times. Antigen: not known. The authors amplified TCR beta CDR3 regions, and they did so from RNA transcripts for repertoire sequencing. RT-PCR with HTBI primers came first, then second-round multiplex PCR. TCRdb independently ran MiXCR on the multiplex PCR reads; one entry per CDR3 protein. The sample lists 400,000 to 450,000 distinct CDR3 sequences; roughly 21% were seen once. Ineligible for inclusion were patients with other autoimmune diseases, uncontrolled infections, pregnancy or lactation. Patients were diagnosed from clinical symptoms, serum thyroxine, TRAb, thyroid ultrasound and orbital computed tomography. The sample is drawn from a study of Graves' ophthalmopathy and Graves' hyperthyroidism. The study, taken as a whole, reports: In blood appeared most of the expanded thyroid clonotypes whose frequency exceeded 0.001.

This sequence was found in a woman aged 18-30 years with stable Graves' hyperthyroidism. Sequencing was performed on peripheral blood.

The DNA of the CDR3 is TGTGCCATCAGTGACCGCGCGTGGGGACAATCGAACACTGAAGCTTTCTTT. Translating gives CAISDRAWGQSNTEAFF. The chain couples TRBV10-3 to TRBJ1-1; D is possibly TRBD1 (6 bases). The CDR3 extends over 17 amino acids. The germline V gene has CDR1 ENHRY and CDR2 SYGVKD. V lost 3 bases and J lost 1, with 18 bases in between.